This T cell receptor beta chain was recovered during a study of CD8+CD57+ T cells in acquired aplastic anemia. Study summary: An average of approximately 3.2 ug of DNA was obtained from sorted CD4+ and CD8+ cells. Sequencing produced an average of about 11 million reads per healthy donor for CD4+ cells. Overall study results and limits: Patients and controls turned out to have roughly 30 CD8+ CDR3 sequences in common. The study found no significant CD8+ Simpson's diversity difference between patients and controls.

In regard to this clonotype: The target antigen is unknown.

The TCR beta profiling, which covered VDJ combination and CDR3 sequence, was carried out using genomic DNA as the template. MiXCR, applied by TCRdb to the reads, yields one record per CDR3 protein. The sample holds some 130,000 distinct CDR3 sequences, over 45% seen once. The germline gives CDR1 SQVTM, CDR2 ANQGSEA. This CDR3 has 12 amino acids. V was cut by 6 bases and J by 3 bases, with 11 bases left in between. The sequence came from a human donor in good health, serving as a control. Sequenced sample: sorted CD4+, CD8+, or CD8+CD57+ T cells (not recorded which) from PBMCs. V gene TRBV29-1 combines with J gene TRBJ1-1; D perhaps matches TRBD1 (5 bases). The CDR3 sequence: CSVYDSYTEAFF. The CDR3 DNA follows: TGCAGCGTATACGACAGCTACACTGAAGCTTTCTTT.